This T cell receptor beta chain was sequenced in a study of CD4 and CD8 cells across lung adenocarcinoma regions. In TCRdb, the PCR reads were re-called with MiXCR into one record per CDR3 protein. The sample lists 6,500 to 8,500 distinct CDR3 sequences; about 56% were seen once. From germline, CDR1 is WSHSY and CDR2 SAAADI. Trimming cost V 6 bases and J 0 bases; bases outside gene matches: 3. There are 15 residues in the CDR3. Samples came from patients with localized non-small cell lung adenocarcinoma. The chain recombines TRBV10-2 with TRBJ2-3; 10 bases match TRBD1. The sequencing sample was made of CD4+ T cells from the center of a lung tumor. This TCR came from a female donor with lung adenocarcinoma. The CD4 and CD8 labels of this study may be unreliable. CDR3 sequence (DNA): TGCGCCAGCAGGGGACAGGGGATTAGCACAGATACGCAGTATTTT. Protein: CASRGQGISTDTQYF.